This T cell receptor (beta chain) derives from a study of T cell responses to AZD1222 COVID-19 vaccine. Regarding this clone: Its matching antigen is unknown.

The CDR3 extends over 15 amino acids. V lost 0 bases, J lost 4 bases, and 14 bases lay in between. CDR1 is SQVTM and CDR2 is ANQGSEA in the germline V gene. Sequenced by immunoSEQ multiplex PCR; TCRdb stores in-frame clones only, minus some. The top ten clones hold less than 8.5% of a sample with 80,000 to 95,000 clones, about nine tenths of them seen once. Both about-4-week and about-12-week second-dose recipients were combined. Study-level results: Spike-spanning, vaccine-associated CD4 TCRs were dominant at 160-218 and 743-854.

This sequence joins TRBV29-1 and TRBJ2-3, with a weak D call TRBD2 (7 bases). The source of this sequence is an adult who received the AZD1222 COVID-19 vaccine. Sample: peripheral blood, taken 28 days after the second AZD1222 dose. The CDR3 DNA sequence: TGCAGCGTTGAAGATAGGGGGAGGGCCCCAGATACGCAGTATTTT. Its protein product is CSVEDRGRAPDTQYF.